This record looks at one TCR beta chain sequence and its context. As yet, its antigen is unknown. Only in-frame clones appear in the TCRdb table, and some are missing; sequencing was by immunoSEQ multiplex PCR. This table holds 150,000 to 180,000 clones, 90% to 95% found once. This CDR3 contains 14 residues. The J segment lost 4 bases and the V segment lost 4 bases, leaving 4 bases of the junction unmatched. CDR1 and CDR2 (germline): MNHEY, SVGAGI. This sample stems from a study of T cell responses to AZD1222 COVID-19 vaccine. Whole-study results and caveats: At 160-218 and 743-854, vaccine-associated CD4 TCRs were dominant, and they spanned spike.

This sequence originates from an adult who received the AZD1222 COVID-19 vaccine. This material consisted of peripheral blood, taken 28 days after the second AZD1222 dose. This chain connects TRBV6-5 to TRBJ1-5; 7 nucleotides align to TRBD1. The CDR3 DNA sequence: TGTGCCAGCAGTTCGAACAGGGGTAATCAGCCCCAGCATTTT. This encodes CASSSNRGNQPQHF.